The T cell receptor beta chain described here comes from a study of T cell responses to AZD1222 COVID-19 vaccine. TCRdb keeps only in-frame clones here, not all; method: immunoSEQ multiplex PCR. The repertoire holds approximately 90,000 clones, with more than 80% as singletons. The CDR3 consists of 11 residues. The J segment lost 12 bases and the V segment lost 5 bases, leaving 6 bases of the junction unmatched. The germline CDR1 and CDR2 sequences are DFQATT and SNEGSKA (reference sequence). The sequenced sample was peripheral blood, obtained on day 0 of AZD1222 vaccination. The chain couples TRBV20-1 to TRBJ2-1; 8 bases fit TRBD2. The TCR sequence derives from an adult in good health. The CDR3 sequence: CSASREGGQFF. As DNA, the CDR3 is TGCAGTGCTTCCCGGGAGGGCGGGCAGTTCTTC.